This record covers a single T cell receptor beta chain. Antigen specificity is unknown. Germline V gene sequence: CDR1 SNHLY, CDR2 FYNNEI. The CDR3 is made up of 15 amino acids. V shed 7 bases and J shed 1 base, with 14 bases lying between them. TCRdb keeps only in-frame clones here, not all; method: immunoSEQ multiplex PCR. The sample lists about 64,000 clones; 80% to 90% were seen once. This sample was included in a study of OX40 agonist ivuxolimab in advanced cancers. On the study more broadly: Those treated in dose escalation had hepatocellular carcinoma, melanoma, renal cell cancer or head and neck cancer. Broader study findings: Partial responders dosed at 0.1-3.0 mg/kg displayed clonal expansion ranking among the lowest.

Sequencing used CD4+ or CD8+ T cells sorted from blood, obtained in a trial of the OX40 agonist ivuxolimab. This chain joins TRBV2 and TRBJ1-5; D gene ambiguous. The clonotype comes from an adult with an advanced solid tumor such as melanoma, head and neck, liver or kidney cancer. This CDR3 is CASTLRSGSNQPQHF. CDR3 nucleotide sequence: TGTGCCAGCACCCTGCGGAGCGGGAGCAATCAGCCCCAGCATTTT.